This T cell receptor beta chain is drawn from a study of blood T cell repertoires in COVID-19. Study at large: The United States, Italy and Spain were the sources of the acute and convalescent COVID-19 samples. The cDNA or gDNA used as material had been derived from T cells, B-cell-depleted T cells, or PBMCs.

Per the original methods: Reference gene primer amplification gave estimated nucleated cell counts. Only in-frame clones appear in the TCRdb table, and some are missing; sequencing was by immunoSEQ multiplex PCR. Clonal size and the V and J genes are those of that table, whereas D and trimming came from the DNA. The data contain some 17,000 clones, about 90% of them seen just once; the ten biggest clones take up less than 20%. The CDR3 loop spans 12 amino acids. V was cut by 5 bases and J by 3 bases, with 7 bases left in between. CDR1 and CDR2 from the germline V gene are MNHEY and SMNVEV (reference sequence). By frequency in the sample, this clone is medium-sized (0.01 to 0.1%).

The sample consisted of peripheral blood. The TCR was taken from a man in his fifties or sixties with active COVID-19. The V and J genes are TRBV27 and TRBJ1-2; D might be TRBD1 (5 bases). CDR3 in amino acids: CASSEGDYGYTF. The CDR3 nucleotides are TGTGCCAGCAGTGAAGGGGACTATGGCTACACCTTC.